The sequence of this T cell receptor beta chain was determined in a study of blood T cells in healthy people across ages. A sample-barcoded 5' primer and a J-beta primer mix were used in a second PCR of about 7 to 12 cycles. Each cDNA molecule received a tag from a template-switch adaptor that had 12 random nucleotides. TCRdb reprocessed the 5' RACE reads with MiXCR, giving one entry per CDR3 protein. Here the sample spans fewer than 1,000,000 distinct CDR3 sequences, around 42% being singletons. Whole-study results and caveats: Versus aged donors, long-lived donors had higher diversity and more naive CD4+ cells.

The germline V gene has CDR1 SQVTM and CDR2 ANQGSEA. The CDR3 has 11 amino acids. V gave up 5 bases and J gave up 3 bases, with 7 bases separating them. They isolated at least 7 million PBMCs from each sample. There were at least 5.5 micrograms of total RNA extracted from every sample. Remarks on this clonotype: Its specificity is unknown.

The gene calls are TRBV29-1 and TRBJ2-5; D ambiguous. Sequenced sample: blood. The sequence was obtained from a man in his fifties or sixties in good health. In DNA, the CDR3 is TGCAGCGTTAAGAACAAAGAGACCCAGTACTTC. It specifies CSVKNKETQYF.